This T cell receptor beta chain originates from a study of T cells after yellow fever vaccination. Study as a whole: The authors prepared low-cell-number fractions using SMART-Seq v4 Ultra Low Input. Findings of the study overall: Clones from primary vaccination mostly reappeared after the booster (around 96% CD4, about 85% CD8). In FACS-sorted repertoires, abundant clonotypes from the bulk population could appear as contaminants.

Synthesis of TCR cDNA relied on 5'RACE template switching, which attached a universal primer site and UMIs. Each CDR3 protein gets one entry after TCRdb re-called the 5' RACE reads with MiXCR. The table has tens of thousands of distinct CDR3 sequences, just under 8% seen once; the top ten hold 41%. This clonotype has ten or more counts. The antigen is undetermined. Here the sequenced sample was CD8+ T cells sorted from PBMCs, taken on the day of the yellow fever booster vaccination. The sequence was collected from a man younger than 45 who received the YFV17D yellow fever vaccine.

In nucleotides, the CDR3 is TGTGCCAGCAGTTTAGGCGGAATCGCGAACACCGGGGAGCTGTTTTTT. Its protein product is CASSLGGIANTGELFF. The chain recombines TRBV12-3 or TRBV12-4 with TRBJ2-2; no definite D call. Trimming removed 1 base from V and 0 bases from J, with 9 bases in between. This CDR3 is built from 16 residues.